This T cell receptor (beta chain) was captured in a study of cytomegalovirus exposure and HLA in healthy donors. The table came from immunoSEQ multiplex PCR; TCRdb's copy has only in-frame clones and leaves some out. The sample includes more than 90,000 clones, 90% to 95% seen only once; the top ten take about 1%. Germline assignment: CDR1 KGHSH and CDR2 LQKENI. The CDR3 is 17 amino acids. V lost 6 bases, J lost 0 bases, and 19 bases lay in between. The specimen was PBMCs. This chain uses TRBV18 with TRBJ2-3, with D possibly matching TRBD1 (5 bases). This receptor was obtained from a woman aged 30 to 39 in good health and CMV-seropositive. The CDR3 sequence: CASSPGDRFTSTDTQYF. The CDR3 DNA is TGTGCCAGCTCCCCAGGCGACAGATTCACTAGCACAGATACGCAGTATTTT. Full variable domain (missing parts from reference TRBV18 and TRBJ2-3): NAGVMQNPRHLVRRRGQEARLRCSPMKGHSHVYWYRQLPEEGLKFMVYLQKENIIDESGMPKERFSAEFPKEGPSILRIQQVVRGDSAAYFCASSPGDRFTSTDTQYFGPGTRLTVL.